These T cell receptor beta chains were read from a single sample in a study of identical twins. TCRdb processed the 5' RACE reads anew with MiXCR; each CDR3 protein has one entry. The sample carries about 550,000 distinct CDR3 sequences, 20% to 25% recorded once. In addition, the sample was reused for a study of yellow fever vaccine responses in identical twins.

Material for sequencing was CD4+ T cells sorted from blood. These receptors came from a woman aged 18-29 years in good health. The CDR3 runs from the conserved cysteine through the conserved F or W. A D gene is named only where the DNA matches it firmly.

J gene | V gene | D gene | CDR3 protein
TRBJ2-1 | TRBV4-2 | - | CASSQDLGRGKNEQFF
TRBJ2-7 | TRBV12-3/TRBV12-4 | - | CASSLLAGSNEQYF
TRBJ2-7 | TRBV5-1 | - | CASSPTGSRAYEQYF
TRBJ2-1 | TRBV24-1 | - | CATSDLSEQFF
TRBJ2-3 | TRBV6-5 | TRBD2 | CASSNRGSGATDTQYF
TRBJ2-7 | TRBV7-8 | TRBD2 | CASSLTTSASYEQYF
TRBJ2-7 | TRBV6-1 | TRBD2 | CASSEAFGTSAYEQYF
TRBJ2-1 | TRBV12-3/TRBV12-4 | TRBD2 | CASTGPGLAVNEQFF
TRBJ2-3 | TRBV7-2 | - | CASSLSTTQYF
TRBJ2-2 | TRBV29-1 | TRBD1 | CSVEGTGGTGELFF
TRBJ1-1 | TRBV28 | - | CASSSPPDSKFEAFF
TRBJ2-7 | TRBV20-1 | TRBD1 | CSATGTGSYEQYF
TRBJ2-7 | TRBV5-1 | TRBD2 | CASSFTVGPSGSRSSYEQYF
TRBJ2-3 | TRBV28 | - | CASNAGATDTQYF
TRBJ2-5 | TRBV5-1 | TRBD2 | CASSSAGGETQYF
TRBJ1-5 | TRBV6-1 | TRBD1 | CASRREGASSNQPQHF
TRBJ2-7 | TRBV5-1 | - | CASSLSQVSYEQYF
TRBJ2-6 | TRBV20-1 | - | CSASWDSGANVLTF